This passage covers 16 T cell receptor beta chains from one sample sequenced in a study of beta chain features in type 1 diabetes. Expressed TCRB transcripts were sequenced, since all the RNA that had been isolated was reverse transcribed. Method: immunoSEQ multiplex PCR; TCRdb's copy keeps in-frame clones and lacks some. The sample has approximately 250,000 clones, roughly 14% seen once. Material: naive CD4+ T cells from blood. The origin of the receptors is a woman aged 40 to 49 in good health.

This chain uses TRBV5-4 with TRBJ1-1, with 8 bases aligning to TRBD1. The CDR3 runs to 16 residues. Germline CDR1 and CDR2: SGHNT and YYREEE (reference sequence). V trimming: 4 bases; J trimming: 1 base; junction bases outside the gene matches: 9. The CDR3 reads CASSQGQGLENTEAFF. The CDR3 DNA sequence: TGTGCCAGCAGCCAAGGACAGGGATTGGAGAACACTGAAGCTTTCTTT.

This clone was recorded many times. This chain joins TRBV13 and TRBJ2-5, with a possible D match to TRBD1 (6 bases). The germline gives CDR1 PRHDT, CDR2 FYEKMQ (reference sequence). V was trimmed by 4 bases and J by 2 bases, leaving 14 bases between them. This CDR3 has 15 residues. The CDR3: CASSSKDSEQETQYF. As DNA, the CDR3 is TGTGCCAGCAGCTCAAAGGACAGTGAACAAGAGACCCAGTACTTC.

The chain has TRBV7-2 and TRBJ1-1, with a tentative D call TRBD1 (6 bases). The CDR3 consists of 13 residues. Germline CDR1 SGHTA, CDR2 FQGNSA. The V end was cut by 1 base, the J end by 4 bases, with 7 bases between. The CDR3 is CASSLVQGTEAFF. CDR3 in DNA: TGTGCCAGCAGCTTAGTACAGGGCACTGAAGCTTTCTTT.

The CDR3 protein is CASSPGRQETQYF. The CDR3 DNA follows: TGTGCCAGCAGCCCCGGGAGACAAGAGACCCAGTACTTC. The chain joins TRBV5-6 to TRBJ2-5; a possible D gene is TRBD2 (6 bases). V lost 4 bases, J lost 2 bases, and 9 bases lay in between. The CDR3 has 13 residues. Per the germline V gene, CDR1 is SGHDT and CDR2 is YYEEEE.

The chain joins TRBV11-2 to TRBJ2-7; D may be TRBD1 (6 bases). V was cut by 5 bases and J by 3 bases, with 14 bases left in between. The CDR3 sequence is 14 residues long. Germline-derived CDR1 and CDR2 are SGHAT and FQNNGV. In DNA, the CDR3 is TGTGCCAGCAGCCCATTGACAGGTATCTACGAGCAGTACTTC. The encoded protein is CASSPLTGIYEQYF.

The V call is TRBV10-3, the J call TRBJ1-1; weak D call: TRBD1 (5 bases). Trimming took 10 bases from V and 0 from J, leaving 15 bases between them. The germline V gene has CDR1 ENHRY and CDR2 SYGVKD. The CDR3 is 14 residues long. The CDR3 spells CATQPRTMNTEAFF. The DNA of the CDR3 is TGTGCCACCCAACCCCGGACAATGAACACTGAAGCTTTCTTT.

The V and J genes are TRBV6-5 and TRBJ1-1; no clear D gene. Germline assignment: CDR1 MNHEY and CDR2 SVGAGI. The V end lost 7 bases, the J end lost 3 bases, and 9 bases lay between the germline ends. There are 12 residues in the CDR3. The DNA of the CDR3 is TGTGCCAGCACTACCCAGGACACTGAAGCTTTCTTT. Translated, it gives CASTTQDTEAFF.

This clone was seen a few times. V is TRBV5-4 and J is TRBJ2-3, with D possibly TRBD1 on 6 matching bases. Looked up from germline, CDR1 is SGHNT and CDR2 is YYREEE (reference sequence). This CDR3 comprises 19 residues. V was cut by 0 bases and J by 0 bases, with 20 bases left in between. The CDR3, as DNA: TGTGCCAGCAGCTTGGGTTCGTGGGGGCCGAAATCTAGCACAGATACGCAGTATTTT. It encodes CASSLGSWGPKSSTDTQYF.

This clone showed up just a few times. The chain carries TRBV7-8 and TRBJ1-1; D remains unclear. CDR1 SGHVS and CDR2 FQNEAQ come from the germline V gene. V lost 5 bases, J lost 4 bases, and 17 bases lay in between. This CDR3 region has 15 residues. In DNA, the CDR3 is TGTGCCAGCAGCCCCCCTGGGAGCCGGGGCACTGAAGCTTTCTTT. It is translated as CASSPPGSRGTEAFF. The whole variable domain, filled in from reference TRBV7-8 and TRBJ1-1, reads GAGVSQSPRYKVAKRGQDVALRCDPISGHVSLFWYQQALGQGPEFLTYFQNEAQLDKSGLPSDRFFAERPEGSVSTLKIQRTQQEDSAVYLCASSPPGSRGTEAFFGQGTRLTVV.

Many counts were recorded for this clone. This sequence joins TRBV25-1 and TRBJ2-5, with D possibly TRBD1 on 6 matching bases. V was shortened by 4 bases and J by 4 bases, with 13 bases between the two germline ends. Germline assignment: CDR1 MGHDK and CDR2 SYGVNS. The CDR3 has 14 amino acids. CDR3 sequence reads: CASSGTVSSETQYF. CDR3 bases: TGTGCCAGCAGTGGGACAGTCTCATCAGAGACCCAGTACTTC.

The chain recombines TRBV7-9 with TRBJ2-3; D might be TRBD1 (5 bases). The germline V and J ends were trimmed by 5 bases and 2 bases, with 14 bases remaining between them. Germline lookup yields CDR1 SEHNR and CDR2 FQNEAQ (reference sequence). The CDR3 length is 15 residues. CDR3 in DNA: TGTGCCAGCAGCCTCCGCTCGACAGACACAGATACGCAGTATTTT. The encoded protein is CASSLRSTDTDTQYF.

This clone was detected only a few times. This chain connects TRBV14 to TRBJ2-3, with D possibly being TRBD1 (5 bases). The V end lost 6 bases, the J end lost 2 bases, and 15 bases lay between the germline ends. Per the germline V gene, CDR1 is SGHDN and CDR2 is FVKESK. The CDR3 covers 15 residues. The CDR3 nucleotides are TGTGCCAGCAGGACTGTTGCAGGGCACACAGATACGCAGTATTTT. Protein: CASRTVAGHTDTQYF.

The genes are TRBV11-2 and TRBJ1-5; 7 bases line up with TRBD1. V lost 5 bases, J lost 5 bases, and 9 bases stayed unmatched. The germline gives CDR1 SGHAT, CDR2 FQNNGV. The CDR3 has 15 residues. This chain's CDR3 is CASSRGTAQHQPQHF. CDR3 DNA sequence: TGTGCCAGCAGCCGAGGGACAGCTCAGCATCAGCCCCAGCATTTT.

The chain employs TRBV7-9 and TRBJ2-7; 8 bases agree with TRBD1. Per germline, CDR1 SEHNR and CDR2 FQNEAQ (reference sequence). There are 14 residues in the CDR3. Trimming cost V 4 bases and J 7 bases; bases outside gene matches: 9. The CDR3 protein is CASSWGQVLGEQYF. CDR3 DNA: TGTGCCAGCAGCTGGGGACAGGTTCTCGGTGAGCAGTACTTC.

In its sample, this clone was seen a few times. V is TRBV5-1 and J is TRBJ1-1; D is unclear. The V gene lost 2 bases and the J gene lost 5 bases, with 13 bases spanning the gap. The CDR3 is 14 residues long. The germline V gene encodes CDR1 SGHRS and CDR2 YFSETQ. In DNA, the CDR3 is TGCGCCAGCAGCTTCGCGGTTTCGGTGACTGAAGCTTTCTTT. Amino acid sequence: CASSFAVSVTEAFF.

This clone was observed a handful of times. This chain connects TRBV7-2 to TRBJ1-2, with D tentatively TRBD1 (5 bases). Per the germline V gene, CDR1 is SGHTA and CDR2 is FQGNSA. This CDR3 comprises 17 residues. Trimming took off 1 base at V and 3 bases at J, with 18 bases between the two ends. CDR3 amino acids: CASSLVFGPGSDYGYTF. The CDR3 DNA follows: TGTGCCAGCAGCTTAGTCTTTGGGCCAGGGTCGGACTATGGCTACACCTTC.